This T cell receptor beta chain was sequenced during a study of T cell changes during pregnancy in multiple sclerosis. CDR3 length: 14 amino acids. The J segment lost 9 bases and the V segment lost 6 bases, leaving 8 bases of the junction unmatched. Germline-derived CDR1 and CDR2 are MNHEY and SVGAGI. TCRdb's table, derived via immunoSEQ multiplex PCR, lists solely in-frame clones and lacks some. Here the sample spans 29,000 or so clones, nearly 90% being singletons. This TCR came from a female donor with multiple sclerosis, enrolled in a pregnancy study. The sequencing used CD8+ T cells from peripheral blood mononuclear cells, collected in the second trimester of pregnancy. This chain links TRBV6-5 with TRBJ2-1, with 10 bases that match TRBD2. CDR3 sequence reads: CASSLSGRLGEQFF. In nucleotides, the CDR3 is TGTGCCAGCAGCCTTAGCGGGAGGTTAGGTGAGCAGTTCTTC.